The present T cell receptor beta chain was sequenced within a study of T cells after yellow fever vaccination. As regards this clonotype: Its antigen remains unidentified.

MiXCR, applied by TCRdb to the 5' RACE reads, yields one record per CDR3 protein. Of some 600,000 distinct CDR3 sequences in the sample, roughly 17% were seen once. Overall study results and limits: A large majority of primary-vaccination clones showed up again after the booster (approximately 95% CD4, around 90% CD8). Repertoires sorted by FACS could include abundant clonotypes that are contaminants from the bulk population. The secondary response showed a weaker magnitude and a faster peak, day 5 versus 15.

The sequence derives from a man aged 18 to 30 who received the YFV17D yellow fever vaccine. The starting material was PBMCs, obtained more than 4 days after the first yellow fever vaccination.

DNA for the CDR3: TGTGCCAGCAGCAGGACTAGCGGGGGGGGATACAATGAGCAGTTCTTC. Protein: CASSRTSGGGYNEQFF. The rearrangement uses TRBV7-2 and TRBJ2-1, with 15 bases fitting TRBD2. With V trimmed by 5 bases and J by 4 bases, 3 bases remained unmatched. Germline V CDR1 and CDR2: SGHTA, FQGNSA. The CDR3 spans 16 residues.